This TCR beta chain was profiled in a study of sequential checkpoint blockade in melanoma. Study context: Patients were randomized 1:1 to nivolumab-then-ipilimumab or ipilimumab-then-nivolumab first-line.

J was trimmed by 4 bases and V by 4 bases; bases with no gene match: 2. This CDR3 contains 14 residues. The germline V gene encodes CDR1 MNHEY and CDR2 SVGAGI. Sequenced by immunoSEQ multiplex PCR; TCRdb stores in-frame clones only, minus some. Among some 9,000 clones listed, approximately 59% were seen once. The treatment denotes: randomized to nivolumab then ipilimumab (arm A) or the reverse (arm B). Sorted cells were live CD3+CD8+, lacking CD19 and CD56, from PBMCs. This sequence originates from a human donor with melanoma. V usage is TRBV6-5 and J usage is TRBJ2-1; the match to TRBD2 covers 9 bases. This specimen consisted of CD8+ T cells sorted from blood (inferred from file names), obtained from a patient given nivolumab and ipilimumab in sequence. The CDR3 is CASSSAGGYNEQFF. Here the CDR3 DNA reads TGTGCCAGCAGTTCAGCGGGGGGATACAATGAGCAGTTCTTC.